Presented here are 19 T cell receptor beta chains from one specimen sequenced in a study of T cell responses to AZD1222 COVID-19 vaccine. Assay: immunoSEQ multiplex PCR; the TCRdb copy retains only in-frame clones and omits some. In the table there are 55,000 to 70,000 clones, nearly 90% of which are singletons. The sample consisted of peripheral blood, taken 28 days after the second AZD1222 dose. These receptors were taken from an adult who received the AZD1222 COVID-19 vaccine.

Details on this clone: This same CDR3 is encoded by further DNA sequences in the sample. CDR3 nucleotide sequence: TGCAGCGTTGTGGGACAGGGCTACGAGCAGTACTTC. It specifies CSVVGQGYEQYF. V is TRBV29-1 and J is TRBJ2-7, with 9 bases that match TRBD1. This CDR3 has 12 amino acids. The J segment lost 3 bases and the V segment lost 4 bases, leaving 1 base of the junction unmatched. CDR1 is SQVTM and CDR2 is ANQGSEA in the germline V gene.

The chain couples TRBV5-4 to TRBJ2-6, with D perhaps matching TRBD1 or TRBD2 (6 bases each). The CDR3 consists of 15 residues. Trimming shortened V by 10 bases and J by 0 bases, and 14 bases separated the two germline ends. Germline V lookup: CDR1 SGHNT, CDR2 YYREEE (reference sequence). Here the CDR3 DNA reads TGTGCCGTAGGGGGGTTCATCTCTGGGGCCAACGTCCTGACTTTC. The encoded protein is CAVGGFISGANVLTF.

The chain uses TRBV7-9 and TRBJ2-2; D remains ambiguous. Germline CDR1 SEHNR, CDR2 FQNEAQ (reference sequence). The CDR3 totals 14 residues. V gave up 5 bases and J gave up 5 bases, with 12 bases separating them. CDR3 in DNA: TGTGCCAGCAGCCCCTTTTTTACTACCGGGGAGCTGTTTTTT. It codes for CASSPFFTTGELFF.

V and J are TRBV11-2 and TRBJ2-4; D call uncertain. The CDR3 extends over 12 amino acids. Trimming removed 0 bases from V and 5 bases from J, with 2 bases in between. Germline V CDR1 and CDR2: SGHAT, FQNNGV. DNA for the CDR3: TGTGCCAGCAGCTTAGACCAAAACATTCAGTACTTC. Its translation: CASSLDQNIQYF.

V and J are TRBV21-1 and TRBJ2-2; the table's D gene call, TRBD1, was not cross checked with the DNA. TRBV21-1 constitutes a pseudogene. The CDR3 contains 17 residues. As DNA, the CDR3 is TGTGCCAGCAGCAAAAGGGGGACAGGGGGAAGGACCGGGGAGCTGTTTTTT. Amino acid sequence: CASSKRGTGGRTGELFF.

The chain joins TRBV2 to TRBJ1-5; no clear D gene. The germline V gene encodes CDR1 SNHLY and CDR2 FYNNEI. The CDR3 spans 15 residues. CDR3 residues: CASSIGVPMAVPQHF. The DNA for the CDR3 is TGTGCTTCCAGCATCGGGGTCCCGATGGCAGTACCCCAGCATTTT.

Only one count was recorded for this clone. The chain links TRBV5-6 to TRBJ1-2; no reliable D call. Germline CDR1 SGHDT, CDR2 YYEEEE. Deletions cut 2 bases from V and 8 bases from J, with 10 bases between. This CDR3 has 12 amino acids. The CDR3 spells CASSLWAEGYTF. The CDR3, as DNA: TGTGCCAGCAGCTTATGGGCAGAGGGCTACACCTTC.

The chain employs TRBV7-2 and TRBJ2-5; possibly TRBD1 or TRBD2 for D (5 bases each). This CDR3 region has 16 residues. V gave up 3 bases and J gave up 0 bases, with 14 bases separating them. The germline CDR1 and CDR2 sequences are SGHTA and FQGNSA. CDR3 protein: CASSFGARVNQETQYF. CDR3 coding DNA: TGTGCCAGCAGCTTTGGGGCGCGGGTGAACCAAGAGACCCAGTACTTC.

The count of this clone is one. CDR3 amino acids: CASQFMGREAFF. Here the CDR3 DNA reads TGTGCCAGCCAATTCATGGGCCGTGAAGCTTTCTTT. The chain is built from TRBV28 and TRBJ1-1, with no clear D. V lost 8 bases, J lost 7 bases, and 14 bases lay in between. The CDR3 length is 12 residues. CDR1 is MDHEN and CDR2 is SYDVKM in the germline V gene.

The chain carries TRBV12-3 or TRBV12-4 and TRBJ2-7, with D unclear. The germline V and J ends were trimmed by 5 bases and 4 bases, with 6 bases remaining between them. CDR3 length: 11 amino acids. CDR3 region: CASSAWYEQYF. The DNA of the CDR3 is TGTGCCAGCAGTGCATGGTACGAGCAGTACTTC.

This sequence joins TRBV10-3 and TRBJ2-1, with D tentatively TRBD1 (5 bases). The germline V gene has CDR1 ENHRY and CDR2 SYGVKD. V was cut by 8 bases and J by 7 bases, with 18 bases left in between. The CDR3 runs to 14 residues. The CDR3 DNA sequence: TGTGCCATCGCCCAGCAGGGTAGGATGAATGAGCAGTTCTTC. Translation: CAIAQQGRMNEQFF.

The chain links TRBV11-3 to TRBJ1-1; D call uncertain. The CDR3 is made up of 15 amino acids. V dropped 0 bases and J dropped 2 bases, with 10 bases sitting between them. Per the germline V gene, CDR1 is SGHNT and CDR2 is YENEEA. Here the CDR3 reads CASSLDQGLNTEAFF. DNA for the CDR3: TGTGCCAGCAGCTTAGATCAAGGGCTAAACACTGAAGCTTTCTTT.

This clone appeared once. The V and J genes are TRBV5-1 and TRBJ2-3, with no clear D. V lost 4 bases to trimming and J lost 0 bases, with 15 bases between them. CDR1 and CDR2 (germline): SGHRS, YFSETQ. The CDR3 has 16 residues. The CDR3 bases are TGCGCCAGCAGCCCCCGGGCCTTCTCTAGCACAGATACGCAGTATTTT. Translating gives CASSPRAFSSTDTQYF.

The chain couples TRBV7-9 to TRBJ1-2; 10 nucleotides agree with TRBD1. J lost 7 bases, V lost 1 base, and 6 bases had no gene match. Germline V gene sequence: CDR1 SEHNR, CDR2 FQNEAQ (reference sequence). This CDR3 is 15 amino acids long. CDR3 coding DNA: TGTGCCAGCAGCTTAGTCGGGACAGGGGTCGGTGGCTACACCTTC. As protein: CASSLVGTGVGGYTF. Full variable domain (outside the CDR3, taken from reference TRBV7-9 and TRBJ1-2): DTGVSQNPRHKITKRGQNVTFRCDPISEHNRLYWYRQTLGQGPEFLTYFQNEAQLEKSRLLSDRFSAERPKGSFSTLEIQRTEQGDSAMYLCASSLVGTGVGGYTFGSGTRLTVV.

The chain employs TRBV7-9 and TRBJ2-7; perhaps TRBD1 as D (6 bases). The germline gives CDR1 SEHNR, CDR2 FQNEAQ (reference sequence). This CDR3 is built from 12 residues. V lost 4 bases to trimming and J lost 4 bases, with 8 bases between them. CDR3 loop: CASSSQGYEQYF. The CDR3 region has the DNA TGTGCCAGCAGCTCACAGGGTTACGAGCAGTACTTC. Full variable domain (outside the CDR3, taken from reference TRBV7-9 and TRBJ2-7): DTGVSQNPRHKITKRGQNVTFRCDPISEHNRLYWYRQTLGQGPEFLTYFQNEAQLEKSRLLSDRFSAERPKGSFSTLEIQRTEQGDSAMYLCASSSQGYEQYFGPGTRLTVT.

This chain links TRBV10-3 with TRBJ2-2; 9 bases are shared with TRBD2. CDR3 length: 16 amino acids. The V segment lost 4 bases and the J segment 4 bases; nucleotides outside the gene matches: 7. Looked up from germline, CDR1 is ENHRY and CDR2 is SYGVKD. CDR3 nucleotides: TGTGCCATCAGTGCCGCTAGCGGGGTTTCCACCGGGGAGCTGTTTTTT. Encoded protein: CAISAASGVSTGELFF.

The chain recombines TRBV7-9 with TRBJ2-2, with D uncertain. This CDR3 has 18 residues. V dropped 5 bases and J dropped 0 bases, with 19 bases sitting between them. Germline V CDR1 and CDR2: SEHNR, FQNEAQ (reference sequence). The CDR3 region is CASSRAGRTRSNTGELFF. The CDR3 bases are TGTGCCAGCAGCCGAGCCGGCAGGACGAGGTCGAACACCGGGGAGCTGTTTTTT.

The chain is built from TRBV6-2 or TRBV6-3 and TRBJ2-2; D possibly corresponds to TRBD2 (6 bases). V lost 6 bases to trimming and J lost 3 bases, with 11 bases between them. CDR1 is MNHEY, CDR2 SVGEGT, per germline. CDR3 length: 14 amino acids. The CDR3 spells CASSLLAYTGELFF. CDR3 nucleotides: TGTGCCAGCAGCCTTCTAGCGTACACCGGGGAGCTGTTTTTT.

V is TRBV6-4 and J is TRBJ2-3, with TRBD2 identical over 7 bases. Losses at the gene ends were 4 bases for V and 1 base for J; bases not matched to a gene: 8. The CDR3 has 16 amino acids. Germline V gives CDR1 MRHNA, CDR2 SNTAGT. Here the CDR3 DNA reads TGTGCCAGCAGTGGCGGGGAGCGGGACGGCACAGATACGCAGTATTTT. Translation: CASSGGERDGTDTQYF.